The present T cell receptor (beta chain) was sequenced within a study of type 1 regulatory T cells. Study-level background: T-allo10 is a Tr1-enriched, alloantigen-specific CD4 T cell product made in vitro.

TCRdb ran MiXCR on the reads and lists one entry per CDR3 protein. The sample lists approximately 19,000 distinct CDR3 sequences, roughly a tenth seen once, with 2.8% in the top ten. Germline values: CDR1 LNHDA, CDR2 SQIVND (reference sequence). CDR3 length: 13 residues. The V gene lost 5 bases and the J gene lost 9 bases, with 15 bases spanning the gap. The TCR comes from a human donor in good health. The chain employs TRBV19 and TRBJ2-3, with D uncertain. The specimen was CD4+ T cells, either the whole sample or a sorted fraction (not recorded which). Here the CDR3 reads CASSPHADHTQYF. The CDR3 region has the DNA TGTGCCAGTAGTCCCCATGCCGACCACACGCAGTATTTT.